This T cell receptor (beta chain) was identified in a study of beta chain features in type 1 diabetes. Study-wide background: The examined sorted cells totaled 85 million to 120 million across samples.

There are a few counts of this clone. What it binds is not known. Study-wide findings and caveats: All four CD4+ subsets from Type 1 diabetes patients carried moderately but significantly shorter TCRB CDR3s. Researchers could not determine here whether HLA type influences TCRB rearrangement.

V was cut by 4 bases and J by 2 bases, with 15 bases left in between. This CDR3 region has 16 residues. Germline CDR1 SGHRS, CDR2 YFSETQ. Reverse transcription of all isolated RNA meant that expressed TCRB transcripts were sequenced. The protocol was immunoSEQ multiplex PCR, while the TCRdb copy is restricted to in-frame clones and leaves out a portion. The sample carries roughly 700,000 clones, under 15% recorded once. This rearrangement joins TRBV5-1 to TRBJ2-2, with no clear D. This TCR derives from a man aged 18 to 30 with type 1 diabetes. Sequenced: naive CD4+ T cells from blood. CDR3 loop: CASSTRPSSNTGELFF. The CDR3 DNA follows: TGCGCCAGCAGCACCCGGCCCTCCAGCAACACCGGGGAGCTGTTTTTT.